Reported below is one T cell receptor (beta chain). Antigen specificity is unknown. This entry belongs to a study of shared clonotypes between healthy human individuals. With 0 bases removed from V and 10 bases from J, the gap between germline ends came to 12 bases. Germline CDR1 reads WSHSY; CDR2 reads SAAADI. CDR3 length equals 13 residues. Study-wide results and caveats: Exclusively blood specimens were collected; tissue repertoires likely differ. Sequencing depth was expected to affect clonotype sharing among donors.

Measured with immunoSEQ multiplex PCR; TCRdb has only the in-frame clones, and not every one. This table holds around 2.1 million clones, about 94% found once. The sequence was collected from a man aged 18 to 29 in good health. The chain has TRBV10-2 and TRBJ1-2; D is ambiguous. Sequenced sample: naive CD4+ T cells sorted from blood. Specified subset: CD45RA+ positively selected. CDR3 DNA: TGCGCCAGCAGTGAGTCGAACGGGAATGACTACACCTTC. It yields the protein CASSESNGNDYTF.